This passage covers 23 T cell receptor beta chains from one sample sequenced in a study of T cells in tumors after PD-1 blockade. TCRdb's table, derived via immunoSEQ multiplex PCR, lists solely in-frame clones and lacks some. Seen here are 50,000 to 75,000 clones, approximately 74% observed once, and the top ten hold 4.7%. Sequencing used PBMCs, obtained after anti-PD-1 treatment. These receptors were taken from a human donor with basal cell carcinoma.

V gene TRBV7-2 combines with J gene TRBJ1-1; D may be TRBD1 (6 bases). Trimming took off 4 bases at V and 5 bases at J, with 17 bases between the two ends. This CDR3 spans 15 amino acids. CDR1 is SGHTA and CDR2 is FQGNSA in the germline V gene. The CDR3 coding sequence is TGTGCCAGCAGCTGGGCGACAGGTCCCGGGACTGAAGCTTTCTTT. Protein sequence: CASSWATGPGTEAFF.

This chain links TRBV7-8 with TRBJ2-2, with a weak D call TRBD1 (6 bases). Per the germline V gene, CDR1 is SGHVS and CDR2 is FQNEAQ. The CDR3 is 14 amino acids. Trimming removed 5 bases at V and 6 bases at J, with 13 bases between. The CDR3, as DNA: TGTGCCAGCAGCCTAGGGGCAGGGGCCGGGGAGCTGTTTTTT. It codes for CASSLGAGAGELFF.

In this sample, this clone turned up a few times. J is TRBJ1-2 and V is TRBV14; no clear D gene. V was cut by 4 bases and J by 4 bases, with 13 bases left in between. CDR1 and CDR2 from the germline V gene are SGHDN and FVKESK. The CDR3 consists of 14 residues. CDR3 nucleotides: TGTGCCAGCAGCCCTGGGGTCAGACTCTATGGCTACACCTTC. This sequence encodes CASSPGVRLYGYTF.

This chain uses TRBV5-4 with TRBJ2-1, with TRBD2 matching 16 bases. The CDR3 runs 19 residues. With V trimmed by 7 bases and J by 5 bases, 15 bases remained unmatched. The germline gives CDR1 SGHNT, CDR2 YYREEE (reference sequence). CDR3 in amino acids: CASEGSGLAGGVINNEQFF. The CDR3 nucleotides are TGTGCCAGCGAGGGCTCGGGACTAGCGGGGGGGGTAATTAACAATGAGCAGTTCTTC.

This chain uses TRBV30 with TRBJ1-2; perhaps TRBD1 as D (5 bases). Trimming stripped 2 bases from V and 8 bases from J, with 15 bases between. The CDR3 loop spans 13 amino acids. Germline lookup yields CDR1 GTSNPN and CDR2 SVGIG (reference sequence). The chain's CDR3 is CAWSPRTLWGYTF. As DNA, the CDR3 is TGTGCCTGGAGTCCAAGGACACTCTGGGGCTACACCTTC.

This chain joins TRBV6-5 and TRBJ1-2; no clear D. The V end lost 0 bases, the J end lost 4 bases, and 12 bases lay between the germline ends. CDR1 and CDR2 from the germline V gene are MNHEY and SVGAGI. The CDR3 runs to 15 residues. CDR3 nucleotide sequence: TGTGCCAGCAGTTACTCCCTGAACAGCCCCTATGGCTACACCTTC. This codes for CASSYSLNSPYGYTF.

The V and J genes are TRBV4-1 and TRBJ2-2; 9 nucleotides agree with TRBD1. Germline CDR1 reads MGHRA; CDR2 reads YSYEKL. CDR3 size: 17 residues. V lost 3 bases and J lost 5; bases outside the gene matches: 10. The CDR3 DNA reads as TGCGCCAGCAGCCACACCCCGGGGACAGGGCGAACCGGGGAGCTGTTTTTT. Its translation: CASSHTPGTGRTGELFF.

This clone was found a few times. V usage is TRBV27 and J usage is TRBJ2-7, with 9 bases that match TRBD2. The CDR3 runs 17 residues. Germline loops: CDR1 MNHEY, CDR2 SMNVEV (reference sequence). V was pared by 2 bases and J by 6 bases, with 14 bases of the junction left unmatched. CDR3 coding DNA: TGTGCCAGCAGTTTAAGGGGGGCTGCGGGGGGGCCCGGCGAGCAGTACTTC. Translation gives CASSLRGAAGGPGEQYF.

This clone was counted only a few times. V usage is TRBV18 and J usage is TRBJ2-7; D perhaps matches TRBD2 (5 bases). Trimming shortened V by 4 bases and J by 3 bases, and 19 bases separated the two germline ends. CDR3 length: 16 residues. Germline V gives CDR1 KGHSH, CDR2 LQKENI. The chain's CDR3 is CASSRVAPTRVYEQYF. CDR3 DNA sequence: TGTGCCAGCTCACGGGTAGCGCCAACGAGGGTCTACGAGCAGTACTTC.

This chain uses TRBV3-1 (or the pseudogene TRBV3-2) with TRBJ2-7, with D tentatively TRBD2 (5 bases). The CDR3 totals 14 residues. The germline gives CDR1 LGHDT, CDR2 YNNKEL (reference sequence). V was clipped by 1 base and J by 3 bases, with 10 bases between them. This chain's CDR3 is CASSQAQRSYEQYF. CDR3 DNA sequence: TGTGCCAGCAGCCAAGCACAGCGGAGCTACGAGCAGTACTTC.

This clone occurred once. This rearrangement joins TRBV3-1 (or the pseudogene TRBV3-2) to TRBJ2-1; 7 nucleotides match TRBD2. V lost 3 bases and J lost 0; bases outside the gene matches: 2. Germline assignment: CDR1 LGHDT and CDR2 YNNKEL (reference sequence). The CDR3 consists of 15 residues. CDR3 nucleotide sequence: TGTGCCAGCAGCCAGGGCGGGAGCTCCTACAATGAGCAGTTCTTC. Protein product: CASSQGGSSYNEQFF.

This chain links TRBV3-1 (or the pseudogene TRBV3-2) with TRBJ1-6; 9 bases align to TRBD1. CDR3 length: 15 amino acids. Germline CDR1 reads LGHDT; CDR2 reads YNNKEL (reference sequence). Unmatched junction bases numbered 7, after V lost 4 bases and J lost 9 bases. This CDR3 is CASSPRQGVSSPLHF. The DNA for the CDR3 is TGTGCCAGCAGCCCGAGACAGGGGGTTAGTTCACCCCTCCACTTT.

On this clone: This sample includes further DNA sequences coding for the same CDR3. This chain joins TRBV6-5 and TRBJ1-6; D not resolved. The germline V gene encodes CDR1 MNHEY and CDR2 SVGAGI. Trimming removed 6 bases at V and 1 base at J, with 7 bases between. The CDR3 has 14 residues. CDR3 bases: TGTGCCAGCAGCGGACGGTCCTATAATTCACCCCTCCACTTT. Translating gives CASSGRSYNSPLHF.

This chain uses TRBV3-1 (or the pseudogene TRBV3-2) with TRBJ2-5, with D possibly being TRBD1 (5 bases). This CDR3 spans 13 amino acids. Per the germline V gene, CDR1 is LGHDT and CDR2 is YNNKEL (reference sequence). Trimming left V 0 bases short and J 6 bases short, with 8 bases between. The CDR3 is CASSQDRGKTQYF. The CDR3 nucleotides are TGTGCCAGCAGCCAAGATAGGGGAAAGACCCAGTACTTC.

V and J are TRBV5-4 and TRBJ1-4; 7 nucleotides line up with TRBD1. Germline loops: CDR1 SGHNT, CDR2 YYREEE (reference sequence). The junction had 6 bases not matched to a gene; V was cut back by 1 base and J by 6 bases. This CDR3 region has 15 residues. The CDR3: CASSLKTGRDEKLFF. CDR3 in DNA: TGTGCCAGCAGCTTGAAGACAGGGAGAGATGAAAAACTGTTTTTT.

The gene calls are TRBV10-3 and TRBJ2-5; 9 nucleotides line up with TRBD1. This CDR3 spans 14 amino acids. In germline, CDR1 is ENHRY, CDR2 SYGVKD. Trimming took 6 bases from V and 2 from J; bases not matched to a gene: 4. Here the CDR3 reads CAISRDRVQETQYF. The CDR3 DNA sequence: TGTGCCATCAGCCGGGACAGGGTTCAAGAGACCCAGTACTTC.

CDR3 region: CASSPSGDSYEQYF. CDR3 nucleotides: TGTGCCAGCTCACCCTCAGGGGATAGCTACGAGCAGTACTTC. This chain joins TRBV18 and TRBJ2-7; D is perhaps TRBD1 (6 bases). Germline V gives CDR1 KGHSH, CDR2 LQKENI. Trimming took 3 bases from V and 3 from J, leaving 12 bases between them. The CDR3 is 14 amino acids.

The rearrangement uses TRBV10-3 and TRBJ2-3; D is undetermined. Germline CDR1 reads ENHRY; CDR2 reads SYGVKD. CDR3 size: 14 residues. The ends were cut back, 3 bases at V and 0 bases at J, with 7 bases in the middle. CDR3 in amino acids: CAISDDTSTDTQYF. CDR3 bases: TGTGCCATCAGTGATGACACTAGCACAGATACGCAGTATTTT.

The J gene is TRBJ2-7, the V gene TRBV4-2; maybe TRBD2 (6 bases). The CDR3 covers 14 residues. V lost 2 bases and J 4 bases, leaving 12 bases between the germline ends. Per germline, CDR1 LGHNA and CDR2 YNFKEQ. In nucleotides, the CDR3 is TGTGCCAGCAGCCAAACCGGGACTTCTTACGAGCAGTACTTC. This encodes CASSQTGTSYEQYF.

This chain joins TRBV6-4 and TRBJ2-6; the D call may be TRBD1 or TRBD2 (5 bases each). The ends were cut back, 7 bases at V and 0 bases at J, with 13 bases in the middle. Germline V gene lookup returns CDR1 MRHNA and CDR2 SNTAGT. The CDR3 has 16 amino acids. The CDR3 reads CASTRDGDSGANVLTF. The CDR3 DNA reads as TGTGCCAGCACCAGGGACGGTGACTCTGGGGCCAACGTCCTGACTTTC.

V is TRBV6-5 and J is TRBJ1-6; 9 bases fit TRBD1. Germline CDR1 reads MNHEY; CDR2 reads SVGAGI. V shed 10 bases, J shed 7 bases, and the junction held 5 bases outside the gene matches. The CDR3 loop spans 13 amino acids. The CDR3: CAINDRGNSPLHF. The CDR3 region has the DNA TGTGCCATCAACGACAGGGGGAATTCACCCCTCCACTTT.

This clone was found once. The chain has TRBV5-1 and TRBJ2-4; maybe TRBD2 (5 bases). The CDR3 runs to 17 residues. In germline, CDR1 is SGHRS, CDR2 YFSETQ. V was pared by 7 bases and J by 3 bases, with 23 bases between. The DNA for the CDR3 is TGCGCCAGCGCCCGCGGGCCACTGGTCCGTGGCAAAAACATTCAGTACTTC. This translates into CASARGPLVRGKNIQYF.

This chain uses TRBV28 with TRBJ1-2, with D possibly being TRBD1 (5 bases). Trimming cost V 5 bases and J 5 bases, with 18 bases left between them. Germline V gives CDR1 MDHEN, CDR2 SYDVKM. The length of the CDR3 is 15 residues. For the CDR3, the DNA is TGTGCCAGCAGTATCGGTTCAGGGATAGAATATGGCTACACCTTC. It translates to CASSIGSGIEYGYTF.